This T cell receptor beta chain was recorded in a study of CD8+ T cells in alopecia areata. Broader study findings: The presence of one nonresponder keeps the tie between baseline CD8+ expansion and response uncertain. Tofacitinib significantly brought down scalp clonality and expanded CD8+ clones among top 100. In scalp and blood during tofacitinib, many expanded lesional clones persisted.

RNA was isolated and reverse transcribed to cDNA, the sequencing template. Sequencing was performed with immunoSEQ multiplex PCR; in TCRdb, only in-frame clones are kept and a portion is missing. Among about 130,000 clones listed, about 51% were seen once. Treatment of the sample: oral pan-JAK inhibitor, 5-10 mg twice daily. Alopecia areata patients provided lesional scalp punch biopsies and peripheral blood, both collected for the study. In this sample, this clone turned up a few times. What it recognizes is unknown. The sample in question was CD8+ T cells sorted from blood, obtained at week 4, from a patient treated with tofacitinib. The receptor was isolated from a human donor with alopecia areata.

The CDR3 region has the DNA TGCGCCAGCAGCCATCAAACAGGGGGCAATGGCTACACCTTC. Amino acids: CASSHQTGGNGYTF. The gene calls are TRBV4-1 and TRBJ1-2, with 9 nucleotides matching TRBD1. In germline, CDR1 is MGHRA, CDR2 YSYEKL. This CDR3 region has 14 residues. The trim removed 3 bases at V and 6 bases at J, leaving 5 bases unmatched.